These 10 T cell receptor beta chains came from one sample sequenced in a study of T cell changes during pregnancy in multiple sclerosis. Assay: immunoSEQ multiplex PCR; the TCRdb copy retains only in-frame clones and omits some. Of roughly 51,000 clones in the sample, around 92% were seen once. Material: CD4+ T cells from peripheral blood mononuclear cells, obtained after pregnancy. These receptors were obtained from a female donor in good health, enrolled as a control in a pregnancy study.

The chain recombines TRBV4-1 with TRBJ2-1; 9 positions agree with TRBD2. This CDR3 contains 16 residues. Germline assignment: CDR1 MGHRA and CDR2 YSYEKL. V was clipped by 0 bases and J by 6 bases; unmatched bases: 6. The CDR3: CASSQERRGGINEQFF. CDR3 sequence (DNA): TGCGCCAGCAGCCAAGAACGGCGGGGGGGAATCAATGAGCAGTTCTTC.

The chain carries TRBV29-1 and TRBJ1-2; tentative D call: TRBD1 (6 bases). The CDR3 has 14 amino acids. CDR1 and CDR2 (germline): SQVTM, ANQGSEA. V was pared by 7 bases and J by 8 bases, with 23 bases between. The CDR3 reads CSAPKTGLSGGYTF. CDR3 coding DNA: TGCAGCGCTCCCAAGACAGGACTGTCGGGCGGCTACACCTTC.

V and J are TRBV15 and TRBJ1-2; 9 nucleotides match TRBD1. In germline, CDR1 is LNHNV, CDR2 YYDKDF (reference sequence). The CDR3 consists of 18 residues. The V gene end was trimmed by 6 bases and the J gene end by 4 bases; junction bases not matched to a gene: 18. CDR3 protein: CATRSSPGQGGSGYGYTF. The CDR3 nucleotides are TGTGCCACCAGGAGTAGTCCGGGACAGGGCGGGAGTGGCTATGGCTACACCTTC. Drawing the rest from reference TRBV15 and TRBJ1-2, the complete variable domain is DAMVIQNPRYQVTQFGKPVTLSCSQTLNHNVMYWYQQKSSQAPKLLFHYYDKDFNNEADTPDNFQSRRPNTSFCFLDIRSPGLGDTAMYLCATRSSPGQGGSGYGYTFGSGTRLTVV.

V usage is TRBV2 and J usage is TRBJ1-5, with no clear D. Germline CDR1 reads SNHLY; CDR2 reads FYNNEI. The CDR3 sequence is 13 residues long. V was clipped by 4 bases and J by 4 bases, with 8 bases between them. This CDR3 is CASSALENQPQHF. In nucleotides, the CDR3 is TGTGCCAGCAGTGCCCTGGAGAATCAGCCCCAGCATTTT.

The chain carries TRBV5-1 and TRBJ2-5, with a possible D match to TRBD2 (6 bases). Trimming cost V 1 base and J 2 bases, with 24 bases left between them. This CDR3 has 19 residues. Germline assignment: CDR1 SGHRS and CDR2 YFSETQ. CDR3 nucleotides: TGCGCCAGCAGCTTGTGGGACCATCCACTAGCCGTTGCACAAGAGACCCAGTACTTC. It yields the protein CASSLWDHPLAVAQETQYF.

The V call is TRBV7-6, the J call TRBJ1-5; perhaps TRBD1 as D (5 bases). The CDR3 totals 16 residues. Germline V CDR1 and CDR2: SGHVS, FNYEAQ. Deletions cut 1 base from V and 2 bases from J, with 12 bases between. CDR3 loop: CASSLGTAGGNQPQHF. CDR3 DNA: TGTGCCAGCAGCTTAGGCACTGCGGGGGGCAATCAGCCCCAGCATTTT.

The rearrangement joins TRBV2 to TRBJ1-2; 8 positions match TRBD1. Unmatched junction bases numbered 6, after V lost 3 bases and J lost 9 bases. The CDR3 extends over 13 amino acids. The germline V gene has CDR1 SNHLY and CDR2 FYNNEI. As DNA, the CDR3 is TGTGCCAGCAGTGAGAACAGGGGGGGTAGCTACACCTTC. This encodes CASSENRGGSYTF.

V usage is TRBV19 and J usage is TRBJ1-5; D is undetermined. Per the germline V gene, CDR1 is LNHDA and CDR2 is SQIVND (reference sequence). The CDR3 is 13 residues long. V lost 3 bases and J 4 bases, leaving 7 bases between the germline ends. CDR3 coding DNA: TGTGCCAGTAGTATTGAGCCTAATCAGCCCCAGCATTTT. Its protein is CASSIEPNQPQHF.

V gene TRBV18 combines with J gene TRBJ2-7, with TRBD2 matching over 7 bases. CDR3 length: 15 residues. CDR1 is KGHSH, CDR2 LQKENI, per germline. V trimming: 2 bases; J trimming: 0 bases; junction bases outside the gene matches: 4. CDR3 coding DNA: TGTGCCAGCTCACCATGGGGCGGGAGCTCCTACGAGCAGTACTTC. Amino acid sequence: CASSPWGGSSYEQYF.

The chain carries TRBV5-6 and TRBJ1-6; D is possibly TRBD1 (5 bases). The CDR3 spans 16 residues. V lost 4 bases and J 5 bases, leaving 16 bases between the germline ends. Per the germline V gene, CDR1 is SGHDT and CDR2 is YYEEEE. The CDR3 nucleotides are TGTGCCAGCAGCCAAACTACAGGAACAGATAATTCACCCCTCCACTTT. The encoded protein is CASSQTTGTDNSPLHF.